This record covers a single T cell receptor beta chain. The antigen is not known. The PCR had 60 Vbeta and 13 Jbeta primers. TCRdb's table, derived via immunoSEQ multiplex PCR, lists solely in-frame clones and lacks some. Among under 150,000 clones, roughly 83% were seen once, and the ten largest hold more than 1.5%. V lost 3 bases and J lost 2, with 8 bases in between. The CDR3 contains 14 residues. The V gene's germline CDR1 is MGHDK and CDR2 SYGVNS. The source of the sample is a study of cytomegalovirus exposure and HLA in healthy donors. Background on the study: A prior study identified approximately 120 million unique TCR beta sequences from about 179 million T cells.

Findings and caveats of the study: Later on, an analysis tied 15,000 or so TCR beta sequences to HLA alleles at 0.05 false discovery rate. In an earlier analysis, most TCR beta V segments were productive about 87% or about 30% of the time.

Sequences were obtained from PBMCs. V usage is TRBV25-1 and J usage is TRBJ2-1, with D maybe TRBD1 (5 bases). This TCR came from a man aged 40-50 years in good health and CMV-seronegative. CDR3 region: CASSEGLPYNEQFF. As DNA, the CDR3 is TGTGCCAGCAGTGAGGGGCTTCCCTACAATGAGCAGTTCTTC.